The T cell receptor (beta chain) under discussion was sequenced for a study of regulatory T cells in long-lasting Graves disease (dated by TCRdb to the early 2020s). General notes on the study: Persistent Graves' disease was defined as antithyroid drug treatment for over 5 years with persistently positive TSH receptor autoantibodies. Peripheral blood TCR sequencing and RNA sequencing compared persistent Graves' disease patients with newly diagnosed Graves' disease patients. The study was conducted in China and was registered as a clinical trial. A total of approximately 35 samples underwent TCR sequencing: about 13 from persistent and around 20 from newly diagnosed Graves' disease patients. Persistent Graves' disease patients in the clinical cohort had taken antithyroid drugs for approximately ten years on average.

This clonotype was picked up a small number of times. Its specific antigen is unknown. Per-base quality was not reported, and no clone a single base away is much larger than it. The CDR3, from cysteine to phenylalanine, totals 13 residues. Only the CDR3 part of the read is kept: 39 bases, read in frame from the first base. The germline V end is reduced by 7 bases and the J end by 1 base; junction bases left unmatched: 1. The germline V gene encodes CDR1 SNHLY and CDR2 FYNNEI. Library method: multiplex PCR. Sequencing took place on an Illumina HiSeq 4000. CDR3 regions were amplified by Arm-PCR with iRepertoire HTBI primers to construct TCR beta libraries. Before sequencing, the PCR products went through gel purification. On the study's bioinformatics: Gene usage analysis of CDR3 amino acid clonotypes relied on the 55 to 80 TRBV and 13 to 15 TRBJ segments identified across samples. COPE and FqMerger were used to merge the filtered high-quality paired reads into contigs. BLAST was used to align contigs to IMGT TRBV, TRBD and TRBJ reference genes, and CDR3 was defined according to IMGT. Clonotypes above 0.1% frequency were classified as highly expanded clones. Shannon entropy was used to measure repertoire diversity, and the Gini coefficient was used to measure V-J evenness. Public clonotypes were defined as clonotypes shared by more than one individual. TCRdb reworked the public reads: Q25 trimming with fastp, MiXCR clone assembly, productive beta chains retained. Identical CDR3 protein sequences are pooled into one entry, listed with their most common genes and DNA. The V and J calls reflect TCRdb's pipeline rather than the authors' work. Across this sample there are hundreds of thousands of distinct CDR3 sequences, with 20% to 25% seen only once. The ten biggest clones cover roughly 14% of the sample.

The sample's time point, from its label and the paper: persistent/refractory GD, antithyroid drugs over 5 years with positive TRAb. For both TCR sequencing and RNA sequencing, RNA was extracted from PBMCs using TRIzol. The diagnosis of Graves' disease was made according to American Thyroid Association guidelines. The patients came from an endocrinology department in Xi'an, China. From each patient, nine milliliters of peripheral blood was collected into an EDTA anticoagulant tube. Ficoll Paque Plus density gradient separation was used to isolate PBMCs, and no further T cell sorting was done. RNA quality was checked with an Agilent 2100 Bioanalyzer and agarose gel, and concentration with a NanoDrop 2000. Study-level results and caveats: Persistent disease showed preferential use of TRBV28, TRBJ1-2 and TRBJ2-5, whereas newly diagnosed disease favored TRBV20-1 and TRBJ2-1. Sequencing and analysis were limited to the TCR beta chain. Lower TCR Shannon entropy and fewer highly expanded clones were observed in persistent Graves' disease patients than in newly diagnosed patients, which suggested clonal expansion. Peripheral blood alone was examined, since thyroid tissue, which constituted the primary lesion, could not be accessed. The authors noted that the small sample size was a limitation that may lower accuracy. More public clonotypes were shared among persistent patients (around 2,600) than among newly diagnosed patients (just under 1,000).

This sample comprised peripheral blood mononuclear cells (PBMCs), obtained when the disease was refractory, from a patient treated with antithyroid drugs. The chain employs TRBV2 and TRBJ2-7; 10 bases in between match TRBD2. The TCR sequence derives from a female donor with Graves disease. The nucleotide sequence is TGTGCCAGCACTAGCGGGAGATCCTACGAGCAGTACTTC. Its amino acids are CASTSGRSYEQYF.